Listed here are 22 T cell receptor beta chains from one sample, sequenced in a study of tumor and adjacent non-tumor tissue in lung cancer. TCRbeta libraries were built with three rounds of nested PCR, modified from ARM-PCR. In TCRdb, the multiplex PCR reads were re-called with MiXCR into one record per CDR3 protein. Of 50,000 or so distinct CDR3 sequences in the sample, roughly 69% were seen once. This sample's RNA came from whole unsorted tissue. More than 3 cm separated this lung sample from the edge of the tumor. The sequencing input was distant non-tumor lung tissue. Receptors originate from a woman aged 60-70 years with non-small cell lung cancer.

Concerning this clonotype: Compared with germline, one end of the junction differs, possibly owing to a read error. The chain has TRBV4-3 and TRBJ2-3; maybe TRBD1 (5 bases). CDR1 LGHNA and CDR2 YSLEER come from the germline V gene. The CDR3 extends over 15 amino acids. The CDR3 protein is CASSQEGVKTDTQYF. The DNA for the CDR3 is TGCGCCAGCAGCCAAGAAGGCGTCAAGACAGATACACAGTATTTT.

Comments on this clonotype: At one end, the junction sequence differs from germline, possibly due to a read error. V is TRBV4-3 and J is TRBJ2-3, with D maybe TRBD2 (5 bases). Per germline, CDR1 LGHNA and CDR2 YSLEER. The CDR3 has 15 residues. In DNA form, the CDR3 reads TGCCCCAGCAGCCAAGTAAGAGGGAGAATGGATACGCAGTATTTT. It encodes CPSSQVRGRMDTQYF.

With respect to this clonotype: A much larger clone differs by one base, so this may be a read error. As DNA, the CDR3 is TGTGCCAGCAGCCCTCAAGGGCGGCAAGCATACTATGGCTACACCTTC. Residues: CASSPQGRQAYYGYTF. The rearrangement joins TRBV7-9 to TRBJ1-2; D remains unclear. V lost 5 bases to trimming and J lost 3 bases, with 19 bases between them. The CDR3 runs 16 residues. Germline-derived CDR1 and CDR2 are SEHNR and FQNEAQ (reference sequence).

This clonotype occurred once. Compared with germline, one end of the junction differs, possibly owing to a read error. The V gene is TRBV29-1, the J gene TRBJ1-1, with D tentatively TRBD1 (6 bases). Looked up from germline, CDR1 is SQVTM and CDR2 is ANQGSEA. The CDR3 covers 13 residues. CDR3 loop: CSADSLKNSEAFF. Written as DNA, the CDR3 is TGCAGCGCGGACAGTCTCAAGAACAGTGAAGCTTTCTTT.

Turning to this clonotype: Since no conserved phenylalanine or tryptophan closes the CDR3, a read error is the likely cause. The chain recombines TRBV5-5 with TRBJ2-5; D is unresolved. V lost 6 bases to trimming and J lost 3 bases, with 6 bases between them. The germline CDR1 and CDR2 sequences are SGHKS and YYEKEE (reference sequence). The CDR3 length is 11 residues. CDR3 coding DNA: TGTGCCAGCATCCTTAAAGAGACCCAGTACCTC. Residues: CASILKETQYL.

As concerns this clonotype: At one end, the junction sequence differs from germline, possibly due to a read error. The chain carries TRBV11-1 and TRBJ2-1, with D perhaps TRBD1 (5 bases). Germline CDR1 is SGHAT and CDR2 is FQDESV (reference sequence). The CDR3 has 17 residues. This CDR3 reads CPSSRGFAASSYNEQFF. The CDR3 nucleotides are TGTCCCAGTAGTAGGGGTTTCGCAGCGAGCTCCTACAATGAGCAGTTCTTC.

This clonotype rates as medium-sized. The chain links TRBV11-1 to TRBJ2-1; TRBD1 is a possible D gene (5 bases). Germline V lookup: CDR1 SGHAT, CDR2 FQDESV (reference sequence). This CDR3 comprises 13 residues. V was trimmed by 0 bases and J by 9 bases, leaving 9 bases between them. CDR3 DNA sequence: TGTGCCAGCAGCTTAGCGACAGTGCGTGAGCAGTTCTTC. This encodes CASSLATVREQFF.

The CDR3 DNA is TGCGCCAGCAGCCAGCGAAAGGGAGCGAATTCACCCCTCCACTTT. This translates into CASSQRKGANSPLHF. This rearrangement joins TRBV4-3 to TRBJ1-6; no reliable D call. CDR3 length: 15 residues. The V end was cut by 3 bases, the J end by 7 bases, with 13 bases between. Germline V gene sequence: CDR1 LGHNA, CDR2 YSLEER.

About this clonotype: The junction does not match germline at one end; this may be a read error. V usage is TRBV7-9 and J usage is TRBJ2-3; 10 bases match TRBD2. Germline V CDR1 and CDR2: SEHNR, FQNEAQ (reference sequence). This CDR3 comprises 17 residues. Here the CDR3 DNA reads TGTGCAAGCAGCTTGACGAGGACTAGCGGACACACAGATACGCAGTATTTT. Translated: CASSLTRTSGHTDTQYF. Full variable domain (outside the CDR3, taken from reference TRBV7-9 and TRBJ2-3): DTGVSQNPRHKITKRGQNVTFRCDPISEHNRLYWYRQTLGQGPEFLTYFQNEAQLEKSRLLSDRFSAERPKGSFSTLEIQRTEQGDSAMYLCASSLTRTSGHTDTQYFGPGTRLTVL.

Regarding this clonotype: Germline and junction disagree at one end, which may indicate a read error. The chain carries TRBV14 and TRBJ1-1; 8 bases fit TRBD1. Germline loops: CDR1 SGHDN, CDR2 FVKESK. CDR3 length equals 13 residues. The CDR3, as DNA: TGTGCCAGCAGTTGGGACAGGAACGCTGAAGCTTTCTTT. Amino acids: CASSWDRNAEAFF.

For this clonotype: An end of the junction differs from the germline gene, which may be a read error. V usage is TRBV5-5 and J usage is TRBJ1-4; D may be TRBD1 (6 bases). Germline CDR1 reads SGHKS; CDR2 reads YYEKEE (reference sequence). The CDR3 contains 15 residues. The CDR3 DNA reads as TGTGCCAGCAGCCCGAAACAGGGCGAGGGTGAAAAACTGCTTTTT. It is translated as CASSPKQGEGEKLLF.

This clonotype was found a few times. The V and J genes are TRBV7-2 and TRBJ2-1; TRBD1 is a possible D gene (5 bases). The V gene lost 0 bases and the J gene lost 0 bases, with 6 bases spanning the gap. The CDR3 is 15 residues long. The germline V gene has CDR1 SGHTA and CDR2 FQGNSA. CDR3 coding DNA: TGTGCCAGCAGCTTAGCCAGGGACTCCTACAATGAGCAGTTCTTC. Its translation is CASSLARDSYNEQFF. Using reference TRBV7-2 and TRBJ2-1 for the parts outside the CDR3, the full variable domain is GAGVSQSPSNKVTEKGKDVELRCDPISGHTALYWYRQSLGQGLEFLIYFQGNSAPDKSGLPSDRFSAERTGGSVSTLTIQRTQQEDSAVYLCASSLARDSYNEQFFGPGTRLTVL.

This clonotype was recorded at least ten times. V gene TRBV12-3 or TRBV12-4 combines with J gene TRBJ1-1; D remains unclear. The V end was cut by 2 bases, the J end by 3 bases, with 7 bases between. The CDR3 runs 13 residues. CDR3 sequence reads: CASSLWVDTEAFF. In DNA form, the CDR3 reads TGTGCCAGCAGTTTATGGGTGGACACTGAAGCTTTCTTT.

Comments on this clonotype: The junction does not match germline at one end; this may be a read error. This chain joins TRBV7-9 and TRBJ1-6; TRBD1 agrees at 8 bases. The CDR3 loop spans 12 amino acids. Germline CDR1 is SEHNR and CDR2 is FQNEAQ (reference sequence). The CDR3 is CASAQGDSTLHF. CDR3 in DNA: TGTGCCAGCGCACAGGGGGATTCAACCCTCCACTTT.

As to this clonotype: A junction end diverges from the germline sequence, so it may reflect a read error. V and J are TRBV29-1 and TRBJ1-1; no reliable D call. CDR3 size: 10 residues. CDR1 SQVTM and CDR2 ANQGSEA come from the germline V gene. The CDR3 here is CSVVQTEAFF. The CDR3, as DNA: TGTAGCGTTGTTCAGACTGAAGCTTTCTTT. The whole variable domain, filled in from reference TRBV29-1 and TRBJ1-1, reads SAVISQKPSRDICQRGTSLTIQCQVDSQVTMMFWYRQQPGQSLTLIATANQGSEATYESGFVIDKFPISRPNLTFSTLTVSNMSPEDSSIYLCSVVQTEAFFGQGTRLTVV.

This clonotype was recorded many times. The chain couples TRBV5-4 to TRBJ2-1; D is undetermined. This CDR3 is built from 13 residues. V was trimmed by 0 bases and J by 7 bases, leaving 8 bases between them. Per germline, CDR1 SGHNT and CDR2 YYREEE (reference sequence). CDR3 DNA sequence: TGTGCCAGCAGCTTGGGCCTGAGAAATGAGCAGTTCTTC. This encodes CASSLGLRNEQFF.

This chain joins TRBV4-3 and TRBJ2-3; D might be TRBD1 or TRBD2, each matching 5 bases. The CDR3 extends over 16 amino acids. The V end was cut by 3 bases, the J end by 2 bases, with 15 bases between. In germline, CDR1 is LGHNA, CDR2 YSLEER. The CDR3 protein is CASSHGAGSDTDTQYF. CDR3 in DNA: TGCGCCAGCAGCCATGGGGCAGGGAGCGACACAGATACGCAGTATTTT.

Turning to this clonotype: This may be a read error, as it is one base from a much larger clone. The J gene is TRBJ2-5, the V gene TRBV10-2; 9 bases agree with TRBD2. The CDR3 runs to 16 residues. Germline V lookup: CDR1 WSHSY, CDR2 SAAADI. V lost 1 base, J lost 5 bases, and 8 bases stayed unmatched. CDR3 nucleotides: TGCGCCAGCAGTGAGTGGAGCGGGGGGACCGGGGAGACCCAGTACTTC. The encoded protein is CASSEWSGGTGETQYF.

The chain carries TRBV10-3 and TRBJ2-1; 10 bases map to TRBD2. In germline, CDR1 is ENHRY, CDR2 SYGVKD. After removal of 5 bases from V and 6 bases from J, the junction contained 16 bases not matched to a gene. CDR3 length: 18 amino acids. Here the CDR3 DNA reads TGTGCCATCAGTCCCCGGGGACTAGCGCTCACCAGTTCCAATGAGCAGTTCTTC. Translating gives CAISPRGLALTSSNEQFF.

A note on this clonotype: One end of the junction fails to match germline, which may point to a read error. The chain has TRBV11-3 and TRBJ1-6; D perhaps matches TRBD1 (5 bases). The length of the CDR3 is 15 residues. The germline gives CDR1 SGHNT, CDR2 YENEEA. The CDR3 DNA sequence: TGTGTCAGCAGCCTAGATGACAGATATAATTCACCCCTCCACTTT. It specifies CVSSLDDRYNSPLHF.

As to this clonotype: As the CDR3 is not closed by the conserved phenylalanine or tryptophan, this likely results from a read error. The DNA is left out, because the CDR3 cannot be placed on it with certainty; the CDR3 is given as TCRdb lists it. CDR3: CASSYSQQRANTGELSY. The chain couples TRBV6-2 or TRBV6-3 to TRBJ2-2. The CDR3 numbers 17 amino acids, ends counted. Germline CDR1 MNHEY, CDR2 SVGEGT.

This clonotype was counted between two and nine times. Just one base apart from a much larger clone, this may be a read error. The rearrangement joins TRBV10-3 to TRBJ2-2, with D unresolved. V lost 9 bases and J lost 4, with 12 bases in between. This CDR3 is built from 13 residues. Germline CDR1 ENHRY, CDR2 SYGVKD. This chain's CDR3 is CAIRRQTTGELFF. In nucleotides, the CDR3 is TGTGCCATACGGCGCCAGACCACCGGGGAGCTGTTTTTT.